A few counts support the clone carrying this T cell receptor (beta chain). Original analysis: Amplified reference gene primers provided the basis for estimating nucleated cell counts. Clones were read by immunoSEQ multiplex PCR, and TCRdb kept only the in-frame ones, dropping some. V and J calls and clone size follow that table, whereas D and trimming were derived from the DNA. The table records 270,000 or so clones, over 75% of them present only once. This entry belongs to a study of blood T cell repertoires in COVID-19. Study-wide background: Specimens from acute and convalescent COVID-19 originated in the United States, Italy and Spain.

Trimming removed 2 bases from V and 2 bases from J; junction bases left unmatched: 9. This CDR3 has 17 residues. Germline CDR1 and CDR2: LNHDA and SQIVND (reference sequence). Sequenced input: peripheral blood. V gene TRBV19 combines with J gene TRBJ2-1, with 7 bases matching TRBD1. The clonotype was recovered from a human donor in a cohort sampled during active COVID-19. The CDR3 coding sequence is TGTGCCAGTAGTATAAAAATACAGGGGCGCGCCTACAATGAGCAGTTCTTC. This codes for CASSIKIQGRAYNEQFF.